This TCR beta chain was sequenced in a study of cytomegalovirus exposure and HLA in healthy donors (TCRdb year 2017). Background on the whole study: According to an earlier analysis of 587 of the donors, about 179 million T cells yielded 95 million to 140 million unique TCR beta sequences and around 280 Gb of sequence data. An early release covering about 600 HLA-typed donors comprised approximately 300 gigabases of sequencing data and 65 million to 100 million unique TCR sequences. Every discovery cohort repertoire had been produced on one sequencing platform. Using immunosequencing, the study profiled T cell repertoires from about 610 subjects and related those repertoires to cytomegalovirus serostatus. A later analysis re-analyzed previously published TCR beta repertoires from 650 to 800 donors and added high-resolution HLA genotyping to study TCR occurrence patterns. HLA typing included class I and class II loci at four-digit resolution. The number of donors typed differed by locus, with roughly 629-640 for A, B, C, DRB1 and DQB1, around 520 for DQA1, some 570 for DPA1, and approximately 470 for DPB1. On average, around 200,000 unique TCR beta nucleotide sequences were sequenced per donor among 398 genotyped donors of the cohort, with about 17% of those sequences being non-productive. Among the roughly 400 genotyped donors, roughly 80% belonged to the genetic ancestry cluster associated with self-reported Caucasian donors. Donor age, sex, ethnicity and CMV serostatus were compiled alongside the repertoire data. In the later analysis, no new phenotypic data were used to find candidate immune exposures; instead, reliance was placed on TCR beta sequences and their occurrence across donors. Along with the approximately 650-subject first cohort, a separate validation cohort of 120 different subjects was used. Five DR-DQ haplotypes were handled as single units for association and clustering, since linkage in the cohort was strong. High-throughput TCR immunosequencing, statistical association of individual TCRs with disease status, and machine learning were combined to predict cytomegalovirus infection status. The aim of the study was to test whether cataloging public T cell receptors could identify signatures of past pathogen exposure. In a later genetic analysis, genome-wide SNP genotypes for about three fifths of the roughly 670 donors were used, and that subset was treated as a discovery cohort. In an earlier analysis of 587 of the donors, high-throughput TCR beta sequencing was used to judge whether each TCR beta V gene segment behaved as functional or pseudogenic.

Receptor amplification or capture employed the immunoSEQ multiplex PCR assay. For the multiplex PCR, a mixture combining 60 forward primers for TCR Vbeta segments and 13 reverse primers for TCR Jbeta segments was used. The CDR3 region of rearranged TCR beta genes was amplified from genomic DNA by a multiplex PCR assay. The amplified TCR beta libraries were sequenced on the Illumina HiSeq System as 87-base-pair reads. The published analysis was carried out like this. Across the 500 to 750 repertoires, a later analysis counted roughly 77 million unique TCR beta chains, around 11 million of which were shared by at least two donors. Raw reads were error-corrected and collapsed into unique sequences by a nearest-neighbor algorithm in which closely related sequences were merged to remove PCR and sequencing errors. V, D and J gene segments were assigned by aligning CDR3 sequences to IMGT reference sequences. Each retained sequence needed at least a six-nucleotide match to both a V gene segment and a J gene segment. A rearrangement counted as productive if the CDR3 had no stop codons and remained in frame with V and J, and every other rearrangement counted as non-productive. Following IMGT convention, CDR3 was defined as the stretch from the second conserved V-encoded cysteine to the conserved J-encoded phenylalanine. The earlier analysis of a few hundred of the donors excluded sequences that lacked an unambiguous match to a single V gene segment. In an earlier analysis of several hundred of the donors, V segments were called functional above 56.7% productive rearrangements and were called segregating when the between-donor standard deviation exceeded 5%. A statistical classification framework was developed to diagnose cytomegalovirus status using the catalog of TCR beta chain sequences. In a later analysis, V and J genes were assigned by comparing TCR nucleotide sequences against IMGT/GENE-DB human TR gene sequences. The TCRdist pipeline was used in a later analysis to assign CDR3 sequences and most-parsimonious VDJ recombination scenarios. A later analysis defined each TCR beta chain by its CDR3 amino acid sequence plus V-gene family, and excluded reads lacking a unique V-gene family. As a way to deal with suspected cross-contamination and a sequencing artifact, a later analysis dropped 450 to 700 nucleotide sequences that were highly shared and had low generation probability. In a later analysis, a clonal expansion index was calculated for each public chain from normalized within-repertoire ranks of inferred template counts. In a later analysis, generation probabilities were computed with a VDJ recombination model fitted to out-of-frame rearrangements, and the resulting probabilities were checked against IGoR. Hypergeometric tests were used in a later analysis to score TCR-TCR, TCR-HLA and TCR-CMV co-occurrence, with a repertoire-size bias correction applied to the TCR pairs. To estimate false discovery rates, a later analysis permuted the HLA or CMV assignments 20 times. In a later analysis, co-occurring TCRs were grouped using DBSCAN, and TCRdist sequence similarity was added for clustering within HLA-allele-positive subsets. Co-occurrence clustering excluded repertoires with fewer than 30,000 or more than 120,000 public chains, plus five with anomalous nucleotide sharing. This immuneACCESS table, as held by TCRdb, lists in-frame sequences with V and J called but not all clones. Of the missing ones, under half trace to an unresolved V gene in checked studies; the others have no known cause. V, J and clone size are those of that table, while D and trimming were read from the DNA. This sample is represented by 230,000 or so clones; 80% to 95% of them were singletons. The ten largest account for around 1.7% of the sample.

A remark on this clone: The target of this receptor is not known. One base away there is no much larger clone; base qualities are not given.

Trimming removed 0 bases from V and 4 bases from J; the gene matches leave 5 bases unexplained. Its CDR3 holds 15 amino acids, cysteine through phenylalanine. The DNA shown is the 45-base CDR3, in frame from base 1. Based on the germline V gene, the CDR1 and CDR2 sequences are KGHSH and LQKENI. The investigation overall reported the following: The earlier analysis of about 600 of the donors excluded roughly 17 rarely observed V segments, including chromosome 9 orphons, because counts were too low. The 87-base-pair reads could not distinguish some IMGT-functional V segments, including TRBV6-2 and TRBV6-3, so those segments were excluded. For the cohort, immune exposure information was limited to CMV serostatus. In a later analysis, TCR association rates were found to vary across HLA loci, with the most associated TCRs seen for DRB1 alleles and the fewest for HLA-C alleles. According to the authors, the approach could potentially be generalized to other disease states and immunological phenotypes. Broadly in line with IMGT annotations, most TCR beta V segments showed up in productive rearrangements about 90% or about 30% of the time in an earlier analysis of 450 to 750 of the donors. The classifier was reported to diagnose cytomegalovirus status with high specificity and sensitivity in both the original cohort and the validation cohort. In this cohort, only TCR beta chains were sequenced, and detectable features were limited by the absence of alpha or paired-chain data. The sequencing pipeline was judged likely to have produced a cluster of highly shared sequence variants as a technical artifact. In a later analysis, more than 15,000 TCR beta sequences were associated with specific HLA alleles at a false discovery rate of 0.05. Compared with equally common non-associated chains, HLA-associated TCR beta chains in a later analysis were more clonally expanded and had lower generation probabilities. Linkage disequilibrium might explain the correlated functional status among segregating V segments, but an unknown experimental factor could not be excluded. Across donors, most TCR sequences were observed very rarely, whereas some public TCRs were present in many individuals. In the study, about 150 TCR beta chains were listed as associated with cytomegalovirus. Several of the top co-occurrence clusters appeared to be linked to parvovirus B19, influenza, CMV and Epstein-Barr virus, according to a later analysis. A later analysis found that most CMV-associated TCR beta chains appeared HLA-restricted, with HLA associations seemingly driven largely by CMV exposure. When HLA alleles, especially DR and DQ, strongly co-occurred, TCR associations were difficult to assign to individual alleles. In a later genetic analysis, fewer N-insertions in productive TCRs were reported among donors in an Asian-associated ancestry cluster than the roughly 700-donor mean. In a later genetic analysis, a missense DCLRE1C variant was associated with V-gene and J-gene trimming of TCR beta chains, and the association was replicated in an independent cohort. Because HLA typing was missing for some donors at each locus, association tests included only the typed subset. In vitro tests confirmed that a few of the cytomegalovirus-associated TCR beta chains recognize cytomegalovirus antigens. A further reported finding was that TCR beta sequences accurately predicted the HLA-A and HLA-B alleles for most subjects in the first cohort. Roughly uniform sequencing depth across donors was assumed in presence/absence analyses, although this assumption may not hold.

In total, roughly 710 healthy bone marrow donors made up the cohort. At the time of sampling, every cohort member was nominally healthy, though immune exposures that went unrecorded were likely present. The donor was CMV seronegative and was included in the group of under 450 seronegative cohort members. Each donor provided a peripheral blood sample, and peripheral blood mononuclear cells were used for TCR beta sequencing. Genomic DNA extraction from the blood cell samples was performed with the Qiagen DNeasy Blood Extraction Kit. Sequencing was performed on PBMCs. The receptor comes from a girl aged 2 to 10 in good health and CMV-seronegative. The chain is made from TRBV18 and TRBJ2-5; the junction holds 7 bases that match TRBD1. The nucleotide sequence is given as TGTGCCAGCTCACCACCGGGACAGCCGGGAGAGACCCAGTACTTC. Its product reads: CASSPPGQPGETQYF.